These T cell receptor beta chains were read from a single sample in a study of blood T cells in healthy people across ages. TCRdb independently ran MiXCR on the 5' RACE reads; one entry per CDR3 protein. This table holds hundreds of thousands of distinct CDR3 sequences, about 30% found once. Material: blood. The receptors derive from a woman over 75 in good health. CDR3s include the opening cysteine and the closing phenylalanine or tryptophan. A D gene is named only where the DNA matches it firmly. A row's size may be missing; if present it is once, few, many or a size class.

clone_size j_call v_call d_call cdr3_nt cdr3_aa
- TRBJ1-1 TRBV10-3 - TGTGCCATCAGCTCCGGGACAGAAGCTTTCTTT CAISSGTEAFF
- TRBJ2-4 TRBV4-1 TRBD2 TGCGCCAGCAGCCAAACTAGCGGGGGAGGAAACATTCAGTACTTC CASSQTSGGGNIQYF
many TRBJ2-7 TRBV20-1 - TGCAGTGCTAGAGTCGAATCACCCGGTACCTACGAGCAGTACTTC CSARVESPGTYEQYF
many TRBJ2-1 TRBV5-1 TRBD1 TGCGCCAGCAGCCCCCAGGGGGCTCTATCCTACAATGAGCAGTTCTTC CASSPQGALSYNEQFF
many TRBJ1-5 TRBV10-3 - TGTGCCATCCGAGACGTGAAGGACGGAGCTGATCAGCCCCAGCATTTT CAIRDVKDGADQPQHF
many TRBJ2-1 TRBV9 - TGTGCCAGCAGCGTAGATGGAGGGGGGGCCGTTCGCAATGAGCAGTTCTTC CASSVDGGGAVRNEQFF
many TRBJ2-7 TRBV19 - TGTGCCAGTAGTCCCGGTCTGGACGAGCAGTACTTC CASSPGLDEQYF
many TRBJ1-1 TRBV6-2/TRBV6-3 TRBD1 TGTGCCAGCAGTTACCGAGGGGGCGGGAGTGAAGCTTTCTTT CASSYRGGGSEAFF
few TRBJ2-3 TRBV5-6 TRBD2 TGTGCCAGCAGCTATCGGACTAGCGGGACAGATACGCAGTATTTT CASSYRTSGTDTQYF
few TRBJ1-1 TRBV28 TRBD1 TGTGCCAGCACCCGGACAGGGGTCATGAACACTGAAGCTTTCTTT CASTRTGVMNTEAFF
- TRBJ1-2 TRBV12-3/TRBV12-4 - TGTGCCAGCAGTTTGCAGGGGAACTATGGCCACACCTTC CASSLQGNYGHTF
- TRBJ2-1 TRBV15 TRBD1 TGTGCCACCAGCATTGGACAGGGGATGTCGCGTGAGCAGTTCTTC CATSIGQGMSREQFF
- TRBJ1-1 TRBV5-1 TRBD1 TGCGCCAGCAGCCGCAACAGGGGCGAGGGGAACACTGAAGCTTTCTTT CASSRNRGEGNTEAFF
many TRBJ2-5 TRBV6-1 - TGTGCCAGCAGTGAAGCGAGGGGTGTGCTAGCCCGTCAAGAGACCCAGTACTTC CASSEARGVLARQETQYF
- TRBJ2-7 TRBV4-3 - TGCGCCAGCAGCCAATGGGGGACCTCCTACGAGCAGTACTTC CASSQWGTSYEQYF
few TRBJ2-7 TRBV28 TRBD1 TGTGCCAGCAGTGAGACAGGGGGACAAAGCTACAATGAGCAGTACTTC CASSETGGQSYNEQYF
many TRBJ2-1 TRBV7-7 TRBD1 TGTGCCAGCAGCTTACGAGGGGGCAAGGGGAATGAGCAGTTCTTC CASSLRGGKGNEQFF
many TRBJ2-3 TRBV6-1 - TGTGCCAGCAGTCAACCCTATGCTGGGGGGCGAAGAGATACGCAGTATTTT CASSQPYAGGRRDTQYF
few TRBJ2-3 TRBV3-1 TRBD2 TGTGCCAGCAGCCAAGCACCGGGGGGAGATACGCAGTATTTT CASSQAPGGDTQYF
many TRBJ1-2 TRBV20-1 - TGCAGTGCTAGGGCCCAACGGGGGTTTGGCTACACCTTC CSARAQRGFGYTF
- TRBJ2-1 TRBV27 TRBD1 TGTGCCAGCAGGTTGGACAGGGCCTACAATGAGCGGTTCTTC CASRLDRAYNERFF
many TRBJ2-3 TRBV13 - TGTGCCAGCAGCTTGCGGGGCCCTAGCACAGATACGCAGTATTTT CASSLRGPSTDTQYF
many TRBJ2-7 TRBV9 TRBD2 TGTGCCAGCAGCCCCCCCCCGGGACTAGCGGCGACATACGAGCAGTACTTC CASSPPPGLAATYEQYF
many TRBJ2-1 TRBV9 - TGTGCCAGCAGCGTAGTGTTGGGGGTTGAGCAGTTCTTC CASSVVLGVEQFF